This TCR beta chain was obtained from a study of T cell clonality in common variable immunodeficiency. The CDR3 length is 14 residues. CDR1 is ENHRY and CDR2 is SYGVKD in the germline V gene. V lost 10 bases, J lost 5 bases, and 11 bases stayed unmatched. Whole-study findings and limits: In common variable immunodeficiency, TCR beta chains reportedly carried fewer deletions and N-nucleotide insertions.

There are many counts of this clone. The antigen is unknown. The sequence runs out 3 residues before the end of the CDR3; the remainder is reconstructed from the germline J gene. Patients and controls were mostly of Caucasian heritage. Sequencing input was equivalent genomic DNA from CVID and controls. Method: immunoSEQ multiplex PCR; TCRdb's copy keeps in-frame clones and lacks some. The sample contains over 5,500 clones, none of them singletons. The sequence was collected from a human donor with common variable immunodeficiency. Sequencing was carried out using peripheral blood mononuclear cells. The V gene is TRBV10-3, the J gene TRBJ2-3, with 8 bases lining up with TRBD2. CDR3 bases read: TGTGCCAATTCAGGTAGCGGGAACGTAGATACG. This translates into CANSGSGNVDT. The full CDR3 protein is CANSGSGNVDTQYF.